Presented here are 18 T cell receptor beta chains from one specimen sequenced in a study of memory CD4+ T cells and cytomegalovirus serostatus. Generated by immunoSEQ multiplex PCR, the TCRdb table keeps only in-frame clones and is missing some. This table holds nearly 50,000 clones, around four fifths found once. The sort gate was single viable CD3+CD4+CD8-CD45RO+ cells for memory CD4+ T cells. Input material: memory CD4+ T cells from blood. These receptors were collected from an adult in good health and CMV-seronegative.

Concerning this clone itself: The same CDR3 arises from other DNA sequences in this sample as well. The rearrangement joins TRBV18 to TRBJ2-6; D is unresolved. V was pared by 2 bases and J by 2 bases, with 7 bases between. This CDR3 has 15 amino acids. CDR1 is KGHSH and CDR2 is LQKENI in the germline V gene. CDR3 sequence: CASSPDLTGANVLTF. CDR3 bases: TGTGCCAGCTCACCAGACCTTACTGGGGCCAACGTCCTGACTTTC.

V usage is TRBV2 and J usage is TRBJ1-1, with D unresolved. Germline CDR1 and CDR2: SNHLY and FYNNEI. V was trimmed by 6 bases and J by 6 bases, leaving 14 bases between them. The CDR3 sequence is 13 residues long. In DNA, the CDR3 is TGTGCCAGCAGGGACCGCGGGAGGGCTGAAGCTTTCTTT. This translates into CASRDRGRAEAFF.

The gene calls are TRBV6-1 and TRBJ2-1; TRBD2 agrees at 12 bases. CDR1 MNHNS and CDR2 SASEGT come from the germline V gene. Trimming cost V 2 bases and J 15 bases; bases outside gene matches: 11. This CDR3 comprises 15 residues. The DNA of the CDR3 is TGTGCCAGCAGTGAACCTGGGCTAGCGGGAGGGGAAGGGTTCTTC. Protein sequence: CASSEPGLAGGEGFF.

There are a few counts of this clone. The chain combines TRBV11-2 with TRBJ2-3, with D perhaps matching TRBD2 (6 bases). This CDR3 is built from 15 residues. V was clipped by 6 bases and J by 0 bases, with 13 bases between them. CDR1 is SGHAT and CDR2 is FQNNGV in the germline V gene. CDR3 DNA: TGTGCCAGCAGGTTTGCTAGCGCTAGCACAGATACGCAGTATTTT. Protein sequence: CASRFASASTDTQYF. The whole variable domain, filled in from reference TRBV11-2 and TRBJ2-3, reads EAGVAQSPRYKIIEKRQSVAFWCNPISGHATLYWYQQILGQGPKLLIQFQNNGVVDDSQLPKDRFSAERLKGVDSTLKIQPAKLEDSAVYLCASRFASASTDTQYFGPGTRLTVL.

In this sample, this clone turned up once. This chain links TRBV7-9 with TRBJ1-1, with D hard to call. With 3 bases removed from V and 6 bases from J, the gap between germline ends came to 11 bases. The CDR3 sequence is 13 residues long. Germline-derived CDR1 and CDR2 are SEHNR and FQNEAQ (reference sequence). The CDR3 coding sequence is TGTGCCAGCAGCTTCGAGGTCTCATCTGAAGCTTTCTTT. Its protein product is CASSFEVSSEAFF.

V usage is TRBV2 and J usage is TRBJ2-2; D is perhaps TRBD2 (5 bases). The V end was cut by 3 bases, the J end by 6 bases, with 11 bases between. Germline V gene lookup returns CDR1 SNHLY and CDR2 FYNNEI. The CDR3 runs to 14 residues. This CDR3 reads CASSEMVASGELFF. The DNA of the CDR3 is TGTGCCAGCAGTGAGATGGTAGCGTCCGGGGAGCTGTTTTTT.

J is TRBJ1-1 and V is TRBV29-1, with D perhaps TRBD1 (5 bases). The CDR3 spans 14 residues. Per germline, CDR1 SQVTM and CDR2 ANQGSEA. Trimming removed 3 bases at V and 2 bases at J, with 13 bases between. The CDR3 loop reads CSVERGGVNTEAFF. In DNA, the CDR3 is TGCAGCGTTGAGAGGGGAGGGGTTAACACTGAAGCTTTCTTT.

The chain links TRBV14 to TRBJ1-2; maybe TRBD1 (5 bases). Germline V gene lookup returns CDR1 SGHDN and CDR2 FVKESK. This CDR3 has 15 residues. Trimming shortened V by 3 bases and J by 0 bases, and 11 bases separated the two germline ends. The CDR3 region is CASSQGWGPNYGYTF. The DNA of the CDR3 is TGTGCCAGCAGCCAGGGGTGGGGACCTAACTATGGCTACACCTTC.

The CDR3: CASSGWGRKDTQYF. CDR3 DNA: TGTGCCAGCAGCGGGTGGGGGCGGAAGGATACGCAGTATTTT. The chain uses TRBV5-6 and TRBJ2-3; a weak D match, TRBD1 (6 bases). Looked up from germline, CDR1 is SGHDT and CDR2 is YYEEEE. CDR3 length: 14 residues. V was shortened by 4 bases and J by 6 bases, with 15 bases between the two germline ends.

The table lists this clone with a few counts. V usage is TRBV11-3 and J usage is TRBJ2-5, with TRBD1 matching 9 bases. The V gene end was trimmed by 4 bases and the J gene end by 3 bases; junction bases not matched to a gene: 12. CDR1 is SGHNT, CDR2 YENEEA, per germline. This CDR3 region has 17 residues. The CDR3 DNA is TGTGCCAGCAGCTCGGGACAGGGAAGAACAAATGAAGAGACCCAGTACTTC. It translates to CASSSGQGRTNEETQYF.

The chain couples TRBV9 to TRBJ1-1; D is undetermined. The ends were cut back, 4 bases at V and 3 bases at J, with 25 bases in the middle. Germline CDR1 and CDR2: SGDLS and YYNGEE. The CDR3 spans 18 residues. CDR3 in DNA: TGTGCCAGCAGCCCCCCCTTCGGGAGGGCCTTGAAGGACACTGAAGCTTTCTTT. This encodes CASSPPFGRALKDTEAFF.

This chain joins TRBV5-1 and TRBJ2-3; D might be TRBD2 (6 bases). This CDR3 contains 15 residues. CDR1 is SGHRS and CDR2 is YFSETQ in the germline V gene. V dropped 2 bases and J dropped 4 bases, with 14 bases sitting between them. The DNA of the CDR3 is TGCGCCAGCAGCTTAGGACTACCAAGCGCAGATACGCAGTATTTT. This encodes CASSLGLPSADTQYF.

The rearrangement uses TRBV19 and TRBJ1-5; D is unclear. V lost 5 bases and J 0 bases, leaving 20 bases between the germline ends. The germline CDR1 and CDR2 sequences are LNHDA and SQIVND (reference sequence). CDR3 size: 18 residues. As DNA, the CDR3 is TGTGCCAGTAGTCCTATACGCGATGGTCGTTATAGCAATCAGCCCCAGCATTTT. As protein: CASSPIRDGRYSNQPQHF. The entire variable domain, with the rest obtained from reference TRBV19 and TRBJ1-5, is as follows: DGGITQSPKYLFRKEGQNVTLSCEQNLNHDAMYWYRQDPGQGLRLIYYSQIVNDFQKGDIAEGYSVSREKKESFPLTVTSAQKNPTAFYLCASSPIRDGRYSNQPQHFGDGTRLSIL.

CDR3 nucleotide sequence: TGCGCCAGCAGTGGGTTGACTAGCGGAAGGGGTGAGCAGTTCTTC. It translates to CASSGLTSGRGEQFF. The chain has TRBV10-1 and TRBJ2-1; 9 nucleotides line up with TRBD2. Germline V lookup: CDR1 WNHNN, CDR2 SYGVQD (reference sequence). Trimming took 4 bases from V and 9 from J; bases not matched to a gene: 10. The CDR3 contains 15 residues.

The chain carries TRBV7-9 and TRBJ1-2, with 9 bases that match TRBD1. The CDR3 loop spans 16 amino acids. V shed 1 base and J 3 bases; nucleotides not matched to a gene: 6. CDR1 and CDR2 (germline): SEHNR, FQNEAQ (reference sequence). CDR3: CASSLGGTGIDYGYTF. CDR3 nucleotide sequence: TGTGCCAGCAGCTTAGGTGGGACAGGGATTGACTATGGCTACACCTTC.

CDR3: CASSALLVGEQYF. CDR3 in DNA: TGTGCCAGCAGCGCCCTTCTAGTGGGCGAGCAGTACTTC. The gene calls are TRBV9 and TRBJ2-7, with D uncertain. The CDR3 loop spans 13 amino acids. Germline V gene data show CDR1 as SGDLS and CDR2 as YYNGEE. Trimming removed 3 bases from V and 6 bases from J, with 13 bases in between.

The gene calls are TRBV6-1 and TRBJ1-2; perhaps TRBD1 as D (6 bases). The germline CDR1 and CDR2 sequences are MNHNS and SASEGT. Trimming removed 1 base at V and 8 bases at J, with 17 bases between. The CDR3 sequence is 15 residues long. Here the CDR3 DNA reads TGTGCCAGCAGTGAAGAAGTCGCAGGGGTGCGCGGCTACACCTTC. This encodes CASSEEVAGVRGYTF.

This clone was counted between two and nine times. This chain uses TRBV4-2 with TRBJ1-6; D is perhaps TRBD1 (6 bases). V was shortened by 4 bases and J by 7 bases, with 17 bases between the two germline ends. This CDR3 is built from 16 residues. From germline, CDR1 is LGHNA and CDR2 YNFKEQ. The CDR3 reads CASSPRNRVGNSPLHF. The CDR3 coding sequence is TGTGCCAGCAGCCCGCGGAACAGGGTGGGGAATTCACCCCTCCACTTT.